Listed below are T cell receptor beta chains from one sample, sequenced in a study of beta chain features in type 1 diabetes. The table came from immunoSEQ multiplex PCR; TCRdb's copy has only in-frame clones and leaves some out. The table lists 350,000 or so clones, about 20% of them singletons, with 0.044% in the top ten. Material: naive CD4+ T cells from blood. These receptors came from a woman younger than 30 in good health. Each CDR3 is given with its conserved first and last residue. The D gene is left open where the match is weak. Clone size is shown for a subset of rows, as once, few, many or a class of expanded clone.

d_call: NA; clone_size: few; v_call: TRBV4-3; j_call: TRBJ2-7; cdr3_nt: TGCGCCAGCAGCCAAGACCAAACAGGGTACTACGAGCAGTACTTC; cdr3_aa: CASSQDQTGYYEQYF
d_call: TRBD1; clone_size: few; v_call: TRBV5-1; j_call: TRBJ2-7; cdr3_nt: TGCGCCAGCAGCTTGGCCGGGGACAGGGGTTACGAGCAGTACTTC; cdr3_aa: CASSLAGDRGYEQYF
d_call: TRBD2; clone_size: NA; v_call: TRBV7-3; j_call: TRBJ2-7; cdr3_nt: TGTGCCAGCAGCTTAATCGGAGGGACTAGCGGCTCCTACGAGCAGTACTTC; cdr3_aa: CASSLIGGTSGSYEQYF
d_call: NA; clone_size: few; v_call: TRBV18; j_call: TRBJ2-5; cdr3_nt: TGTGCCAGCTCACCGCAACAAATCCAAGAGACCCAGTACTTC; cdr3_aa: CASSPQQIQETQYF
d_call: NA; clone_size: NA; v_call: TRBV7-8; j_call: TRBJ1-4; cdr3_nt: TGTGCCAGCAGCCTCTCCGTTGCTAATGAAAAACTGTTTTTT; cdr3_aa: CASSLSVANEKLFF
d_call: TRBD2; clone_size: NA; v_call: TRBV11-3; j_call: TRBJ2-3; cdr3_nt: TGTGCCAGCAGCTCGGGAGGAGATACGCAGTATTTT; cdr3_aa: CASSSGGDTQYF
d_call: TRBD2; clone_size: few; v_call: TRBV4-1; j_call: TRBJ2-3; cdr3_nt: TGCGCCAGCAGCTTGGTAGGGCGGGAGAGGACAGATACGCAGTATTTT; cdr3_aa: CASSLVGRERTDTQYF
d_call: TRBD2; clone_size: NA; v_call: TRBV4-1; j_call: TRBJ2-5; cdr3_nt: TGCGCCAGCAGCTCCGGACTAGCGGGGGTAGAGACCCAGTACTTC; cdr3_aa: CASSSGLAGVETQYF
d_call: TRBD2; clone_size: NA; v_call: TRBV5-1; j_call: TRBJ2-1; cdr3_nt: TGCGCCAGCATGTCGGGACTAGGATCCTACAATGAGCAGTTCTTC; cdr3_aa: CASMSGLGSYNEQFF
d_call: TRBD2; clone_size: few; v_call: TRBV5-1; j_call: TRBJ2-5; cdr3_nt: TGCGCCAGCAGCCCAGGCTACCCACCGGGACTAGCGGGAGTGGAGACCCAGTACTTC; cdr3_aa: CASSPGYPPGLAGVETQYF